This section outlines one TCR beta chain sequence together with its context. This record belongs to a study of CD8 T cells in Susac syndrome. Deletions cut 3 bases from V and 2 bases from J, with 14 bases between. The length of the CDR3 is 15 residues. From germline, CDR1 is LNHNV and CDR2 YYDKDF (reference sequence). Random hexamers primed reverse transcription of about 0.5 to 1 ug RNA. Amplification of TCR beta CDR3 was carried out by immunoSEQ multiplex PCR, which covered 54 Vbeta and 13 Jbeta segments. TCRdb recomputed calls from the immunoSEQ multiplex PCR reads with MiXCR, one row per CDR3 protein. The sample records 150,000 to 200,000 distinct CDR3 sequences, approximately 94% being singletons.

The sample consisted of CD4+ T cells from PBMCs. The V and J genes are TRBV15 and TRBJ2-7, with D tentatively TRBD1 (6 bases). The TCR comes from a human donor in good health. Here the CDR3 DNA reads TGTGCCACCAGCAGGGAGACAGGCTCGACCTACGAGCAGTACTTC. Its translation is CATSRETGSTYEQYF.